Given below is one T cell receptor (beta chain) in context. This sample is part of a study of blood T cell repertoires in COVID-19. On the study more broadly: Samples came from the United States, Italy and Spain, spanning acute and convalescent COVID-19. T cells, B-cell-depleted T cells, or PBMCs supplied cDNA or gDNA.

Germline-derived CDR1 and CDR2 are SGHRS and YFSETQ. V shed 4 bases and J 4 bases; nucleotides not matched to a gene: 2. This CDR3 comprises 14 residues. In the authors' methods: Counts of nucleated cells, estimated from reference gene primer amplification, were obtained. Profiled with immunoSEQ multiplex PCR; TCRdb holds only in-frame clones, not every one. Clone size and the V and J calls come from that table; the DNA yielded D and trimming. The table shows about 180,000 clones, with roughly 87% occurring only once. The chain combines TRBV5-1 with TRBJ1-6; TRBD1 aligns across 7 bases. This sequence originates from a woman in her 50s with acute or convalescent COVID-19. Sequencing was done on a sample of peripheral blood. The chain's CDR3 is CASSRQGYNSPLHF. The CDR3 DNA sequence: TGCGCCAGCAGCCGACAGGGATATAATTCACCCCTCCACTTT.